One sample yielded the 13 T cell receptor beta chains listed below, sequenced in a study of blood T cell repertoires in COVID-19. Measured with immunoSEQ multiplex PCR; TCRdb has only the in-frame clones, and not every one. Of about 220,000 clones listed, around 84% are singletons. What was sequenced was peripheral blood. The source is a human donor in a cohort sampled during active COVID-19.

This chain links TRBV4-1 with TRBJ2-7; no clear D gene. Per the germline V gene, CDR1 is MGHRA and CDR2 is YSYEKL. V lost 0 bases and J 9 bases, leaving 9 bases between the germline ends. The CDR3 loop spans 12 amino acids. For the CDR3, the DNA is TGCGCCAGCAGCCAAGATCGCCGGGTGCAGTACTTC. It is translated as CASSQDRRVQYF.

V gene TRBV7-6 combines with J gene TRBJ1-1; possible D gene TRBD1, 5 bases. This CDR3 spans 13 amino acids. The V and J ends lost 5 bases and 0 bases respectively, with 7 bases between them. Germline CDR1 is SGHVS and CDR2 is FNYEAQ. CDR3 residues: CASSQGVNTEAFF. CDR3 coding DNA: TGTGCCAGCAGCCAGGGCGTGAACACTGAAGCTTTCTTT.

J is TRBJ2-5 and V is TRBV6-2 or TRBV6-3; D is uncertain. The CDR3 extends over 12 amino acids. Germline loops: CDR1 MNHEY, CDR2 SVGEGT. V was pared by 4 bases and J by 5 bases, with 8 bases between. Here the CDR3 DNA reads TGTGCCAGCAGTTCCGTCGGGGAGACCCAGTACTTC. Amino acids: CASSSVGETQYF.

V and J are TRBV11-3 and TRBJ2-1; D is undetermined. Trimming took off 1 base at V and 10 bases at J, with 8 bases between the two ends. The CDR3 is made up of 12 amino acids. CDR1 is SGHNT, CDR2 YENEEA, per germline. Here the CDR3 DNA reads TGTGCCAGCAGCTTAGGGATGGGCGAGCAGTTCTTC. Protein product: CASSLGMGEQFF.

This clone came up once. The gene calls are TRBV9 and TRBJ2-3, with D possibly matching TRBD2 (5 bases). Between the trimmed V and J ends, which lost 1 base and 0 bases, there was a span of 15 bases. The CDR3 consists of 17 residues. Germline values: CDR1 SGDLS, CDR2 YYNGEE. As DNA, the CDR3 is TGTGCCAGCAGCGTACTCGGGCGGGCATCTAGCACAGATACGCAGTATTTT. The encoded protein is CASSVLGRASSTDTQYF.

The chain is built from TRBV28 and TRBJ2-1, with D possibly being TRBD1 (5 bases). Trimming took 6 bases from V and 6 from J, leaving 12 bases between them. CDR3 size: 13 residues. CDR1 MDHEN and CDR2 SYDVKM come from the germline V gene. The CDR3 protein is CASSSTGSNEQFF. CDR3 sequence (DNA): TGTGCCAGCAGCTCAACAGGATCCAATGAGCAGTTCTTC.

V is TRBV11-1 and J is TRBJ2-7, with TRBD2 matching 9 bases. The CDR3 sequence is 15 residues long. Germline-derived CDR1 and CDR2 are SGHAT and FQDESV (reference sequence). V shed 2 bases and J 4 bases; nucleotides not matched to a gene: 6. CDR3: CASSLWRGGLYEQYF. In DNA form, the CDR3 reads TGTGCCAGCAGCTTATGGCGGGGGGGCCTGTACGAGCAGTACTTC.

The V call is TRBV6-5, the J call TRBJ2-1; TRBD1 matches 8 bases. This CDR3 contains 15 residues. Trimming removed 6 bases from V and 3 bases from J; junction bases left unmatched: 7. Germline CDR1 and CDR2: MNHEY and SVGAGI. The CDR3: CASRAGQGSYNEQFF. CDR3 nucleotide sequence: TGTGCCAGCAGGGCCGGACAGGGAAGCTACAATGAGCAGTTCTTC.

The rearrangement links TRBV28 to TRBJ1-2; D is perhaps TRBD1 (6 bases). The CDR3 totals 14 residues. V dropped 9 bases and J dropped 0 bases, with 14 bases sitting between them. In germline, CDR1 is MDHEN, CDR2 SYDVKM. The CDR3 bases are TGTGCCAGTACTGCAGGGGCCCCTAACTATGGCTACACCTTC. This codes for CASTAGAPNYGYTF.

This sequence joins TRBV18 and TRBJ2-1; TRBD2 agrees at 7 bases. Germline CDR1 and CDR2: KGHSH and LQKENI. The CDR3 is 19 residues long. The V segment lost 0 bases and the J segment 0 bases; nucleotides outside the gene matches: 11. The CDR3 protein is CASSPPGGTSEGSYNEQFF. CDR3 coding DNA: TGTGCCAGCTCACCACCCGGAGGTACTAGCGAGGGCTCCTACAATGAGCAGTTCTTC.

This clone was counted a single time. The CDR3 here is CASSPPQWDRVSNTEAFF. CDR3 in DNA: TGTGCCAGCTCACCCCCCCAATGGGACAGGGTCTCAAACACTGAAGCTTTCTTT. The J gene is TRBJ1-1, the V gene TRBV18; TRBD1 aligns across 9 bases. With 3 bases clipped from V and 2 bases from J, the junction kept 13 bases outside the gene matches. There are 18 residues in the CDR3. Germline assignment: CDR1 KGHSH and CDR2 LQKENI.

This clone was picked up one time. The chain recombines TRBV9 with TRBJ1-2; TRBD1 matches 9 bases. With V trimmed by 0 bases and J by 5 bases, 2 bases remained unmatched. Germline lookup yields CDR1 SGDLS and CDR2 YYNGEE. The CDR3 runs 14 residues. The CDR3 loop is CASSVGGTGYGYTF. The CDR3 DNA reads TGTGCCAGCAGCGTAGGCGGGACAGGGTATGGCTACACCTTC.

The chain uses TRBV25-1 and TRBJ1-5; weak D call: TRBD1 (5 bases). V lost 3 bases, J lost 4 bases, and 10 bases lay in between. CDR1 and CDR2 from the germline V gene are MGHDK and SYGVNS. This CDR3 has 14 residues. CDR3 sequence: CASSDPGVNQPQHF. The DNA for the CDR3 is TGTGCCAGCAGTGACCCGGGGGTTAATCAGCCCCAGCATTTT.